This entry is about one T cell receptor (beta chain). Its antigen is as yet unknown. Trimming pared 6 bases from V and 2 bases from J, leaving 16 bases between. This CDR3 comprises 15 residues. The germline gives CDR1 ENHRY, CDR2 SYGVKD. Libraries were prepared by immunoSEQ multiplex PCR; TCRdb keeps only in-frame clonotypes and omits some of them. Altogether 160,000 or so clones are present, around nine tenths being singletons, with the ten largest covering approximately 1.6%. The sample originates from a study of T cell responses to AZD1222 COVID-19 vaccine. Across the whole study: It was second doses at about 4 or about 12 weeks that were pooled.

General study points: White British ancestry dominated among donors, who included more females, and clonal diversity was possibly underestimated. Baseline seropositivity occurred in only a handful of AZD1222 recipients.

The V call is TRBV10-3, the J call TRBJ1-1; tentative D call: TRBD1 (5 bases). The specimen was peripheral blood, collected on day 0 of AZD1222 vaccination. This TCR derives from an adult in good health. In DNA form, the CDR3 reads TGTGCCATCAGGGCCGATGACGGACACAACACTGAAGCTTTCTTT. Protein: CAIRADDGHNTEAFF.